A selection of T cell receptor beta chains follows, all from one sample in a study of response to subunit inactivated influenza vaccine. Each CDR3 protein gets one entry after TCRdb re-called the RT-PCR reads with MiXCR. Of 500,000 or so distinct CDR3 sequences listed, more than 15% are singletons. The specimen was CD4+ T cells sorted from PBMCs, collected around 25 months after vaccination. These receptors all stem from a man aged 45 to 70 who received an inactivated influenza vaccine. The CDR3 runs from the conserved cysteine through the conserved F or W. The D gene is left open where the match is weak. Clone size, where shown, is once, few, many, or a class for clones that have expanded.

V gene	D gene	J gene	clone size	CDR3 protein	CDR3 DNA
TRBV5-1	.	TRBJ1-1	few	CASSIQQGTNTEAFF	TGCGCCAGCAGCATACAACAAGGAACGAACACTGAAGCTTTCTTT
TRBV2	.	TRBJ2-7	few	CASSEGQGPSSNEQYF	TGTGCCAGCAGTGAAGGTCAGGGGCCCTCCTCGAACGAGCAGTACTTC
TRBV11-2	TRBD1	TRBJ2-1	.	CASSHGQGASEQFF	TGTGCCAGCAGCCACGGACAGGGGGCGAGTGAGCAGTTCTTC
TRBV20-1	.	TRBJ2-3	.	CSATFRTFSTDTQYF	TGCAGTGCTACTTTCCGGACTTTCAGCACAGATACGCAGTATTTT
TRBV3-1	TRBD2	TRBJ2-7	.	CASSLRTSGSPYEQYF	TGTGCCAGCAGCCTCAGAACTAGCGGGAGCCCCTACGAGCAGTACTTC
TRBV12-3/TRBV12-4	TRBD1	TRBJ1-1	few	CASSWTGLEAFF	TGTGCCAGCAGCTGGACAGGGCTCGAAGCTTTCTTT
TRBV11-2	.	TRBJ1-3	.	CASIFEGNTIYF	TGTGCCAGCATCTTTGAGGGAAACACCATATATTTT
TRBV7-2	.	TRBJ2-2	.	CASSLVGGLDTGELFF	TGTGCCAGCAGCTTAGTGGGGGGTTTGGACACCGGGGAGCTGTTTTTT
TRBV6-2/TRBV6-3	.	TRBJ1-6	few	CASSRQEIWISPLHF	TGTGCCAGCAGCCGACAGGAGATTTGGATTTCACCCCTCCACTTT
TRBV4-1	.	TRBJ1-3	few	CASSQEGHATSGNTIYF	TGCGCCAGCAGCCAAGAAGGTCACGCCACCTCTGGAAACACCATATATTTT
TRBV7-2	TRBD1	TRBJ2-3	.	CASSPGTGVDTQYF	TGTGCCAGCAGTCCCGGGACAGGGGTAGATACGCAGTATTTT
TRBV5-1	.	TRBJ2-7	few	CASSGSQRFYEQYF	TGCGCCAGCAGCGGGTCACAGAGGTTCTACGAGCAGTACTTC
TRBV19	.	TRBJ2-7	few	CASSPRDTTFQYF	TGTGCCAGTAGTCCCCGGGACACAACCTTCCAGTACTTC
TRBV5-1	.	TRBJ2-1	.	CASSLVDSSYNEQFF	TGCGCCAGCAGCTTGGTGGACAGCTCCTACAATGAGCAGTTCTTC
TRBV7-2	.	TRBJ2-7	few	CASSADGWYEQYF	TGTGCCAGCAGCGCCGACGGGTGGTACGAGCAGTACTTC
TRBV9	TRBD1	TRBJ1-1	.	CASSVHRGRNTEAFF	TGTGCCAGCAGCGTCCACAGGGGGCGAAACACTGAAGCTTTCTTT
TRBV3-1	.	TRBJ1-6	few	CASSRRGEDSPLHF	TGTGCCAGCAGCCGCAGGGGCGAGGATTCACCCCTCCACTTT
TRBV6-1	.	TRBJ1-1	few	CASTKDWGATEAFF	TGTGCCAGCACCAAGGACTGGGGGGCCACTGAAGCTTTCTTT
TRBV20-1	TRBD1	TRBJ1-5	few	CSAGGQGADQPQHF	TGCAGTGCTGGAGGACAGGGGGCAGATCAGCCCCAGCATTTT
TRBV12-3/TRBV12-4	TRBD1	TRBJ1-6	many	CATRGAGGYNSPLHF	TGTGCCACCCGAGGGGCAGGGGGCTATAATTCACCCCTCCACTTT
TRBV6-1	TRBD1	TRBJ1-5	many	CASSQPPGQGSNQPQHF	TGTGCCAGCAGTCAACCTCCGGGACAGGGTAGCAATCAGCCCCAGCATTTT
TRBV9	.	TRBJ2-3	many	CASSVGGADTQYF	TGTGCCAGCAGCGTAGGAGGGGCAGATACGCAGTATTTT
TRBV10-3	.	TRBJ1-1	.	CAIRRGPGGGEAFF	TGTGCCATCAGGAGAGGGCCCGGGGGTGGTGAAGCTTTCTTT
TRBV18	.	TRBJ1-5	.	CASSPRTGSFQPQHF	TGTGCCAGCTCACCACGCACAGGGAGCTTTCAGCCCCAGCATTTT
TRBV4-1	.	TRBJ2-6	once	CASRQVGRSGANVLTF	TGCGCCAGCAGGCAAGTGGGTCGCTCTGGGGCCAACGTCCTGACTTTC
TRBV5-1	TRBD2	TRBJ2-3	many	CASSFGRESDTQYF	TGCGCCAGCAGCTTCGGGCGGGAGTCAGATACGCAGTATTTT
TRBV5-4	.	TRBJ2-7	.	CASSFGGGFSGSYEQYF	TGTGCCAGCAGCTTTGGTGGGGGGTTTTCGGGTTCCTACGAGCAGTACTTC
TRBV20-1	TRBD2	TRBJ2-5	few	CSAPGTSGADQETQYF	TGCAGTGCTCCGGGGACTAGCGGGGCCGACCAAGAGACCCAGTACTTC
TRBV7-3	.	TRBJ1-5	.	CASSLFAGVRQPQHF	TGTGCCAGCAGCTTATTTGCAGGGGTACGGCAGCCCCAGCATTTT
TRBV10-3	.	TRBJ1-2	.	CAISETGTGYGYTF	TGTGCCATCAGTGAGACGGGTACGGGCTATGGCTACACCTTC
TRBV9	.	TRBJ2-7	.	CASSPTTTGSYEQYF	TGTGCCAGCAGCCCCACGACGACAGGCTCCTACGAGCAGTACTTC
TRBV4-2	TRBD2	TRBJ2-3	.	CASSQAGASGRGTQYF	TGTGCCAGCAGCCAAGCGGGGGCTAGCGGGAGGGGTACGCAGTATTTT
TRBV20-1	.	TRBJ2-7	.	CSASGNSYEQYF	TGCAGTGCTAGCGGGAACTCCTACGAGCAGTACTTC
TRBV4-2	TRBD1	TRBJ2-2	few	CASSQEGRGFGTGELFF	TGTGCCAGCAGCCAAGAGGGCAGGGGGTTTGGCACCGGGGAGCTGTTTTTT
TRBV20-1	.	TRBJ1-5	.	CSAQTVYSNQPQHF	TGCAGTGCTCAGACAGTCTATAGCAATCAGCCCCAGCATTTT
TRBV11-2	.	TRBJ1-1	few	CASSLGKWNTEAFF	TGTGCCAGCAGCTTAGGAAAATGGAACACTGAAGCTTTCTTT
TRBV20-1	TRBD2	TRBJ2-1	.	CSAQSPLAGIINEQFF	TGCAGTGCTCAATCTCCTCTAGCGGGAATAATCAATGAGCAGTTCTTC
TRBV12-3/TRBV12-4	TRBD1	TRBJ1-4	many	CASSSPGQDSTNEKLFF	TGTGCCAGCAGTTCCCCGGGACAGGATTCAACTAATGAAAAACTGTTTTTT
TRBV15	.	TRBJ2-7	many	CATSKKVGGEGSYEQYF	TGTGCCACCAGCAAGAAAGTAGGAGGGGAAGGCTCCTACGAGCAGTACTTC
TRBV5-1	.	TRBJ1-1	.	CASSPSSDTEAFF	TGCGCCAGCAGCCCAAGCTCTGACACTGAAGCTTTCTTT
TRBV19	.	TRBJ1-1	.	CASSTRQKSTEAFF	TGTGCCAGTAGTACCAGACAAAAGTCCACTGAAGCTTTCTTT
TRBV7-9	.	TRBJ2-7	.	CASSFINEQYF	TGTGCCAGCAGCTTTATAAACGAGCAGTACTTC
TRBV7-8	.	TRBJ1-1	few	CASSLVALGQGEAFF	TGTGCCAGCAGCTTAGTTGCTCTAGGCCAAGGTGAAGCTTTCTTT
TRBV5-4	TRBD1	TRBJ2-5	.	CASGRQGSMEETQYF	TGTGCCAGCGGCCGACAGGGTTCGATGGAAGAGACCCAGTACTTC
TRBV12-3/TRBV12-4	.	TRBJ2-3	many	CATATPDTQYF	TGTGCCACTGCCACGCCAGATACGCAGTATTTT
TRBV4-2	.	TRBJ2-5	.	CASSQGLEQTQYF	TGTGCCAGCAGCCAAGGACTAGAACAGACCCAGTACTTC
TRBV11-2	TRBD1	TRBJ2-3	once	CPSSSTGADTQYF	TGTCCCAGCAGCTCGACAGGGGCAGATACGCAGTATTTT
TRBV11-2	.	TRBJ1-6	.	CASSLSAAPLHF	TGTGCCAGCAGCTTGAGCGCTGCACCCCTCCACTTT
TRBV5-1	TRBD2	TRBJ2-1	few	CASSLAGSGSSYNEQFF	TGCGCCAGCAGCTTGGCCGGTAGCGGGAGTTCCTACAATGAGCAGTTCTTC
TRBV7-9	.	TRBJ2-1	few	CASSFLSSNEQFF	TGTGCCAGCAGCTTTCTGAGTAGCAATGAGCAGTTCTTC
TRBV20-1	.	TRBJ1-1	few	CSARGAAMNTEAFF	TGCAGTGCGCGGGGGGCGGCGATGAACACTGAAGCTTTCTTT
TRBV10-2	TRBD2	TRBJ2-1	.	CASSGGLAGYNEQFF	TGCGCCAGCAGCGGTGGACTAGCGGGGTACAATGAGCAGTTCTTC
TRBV12-3/TRBV12-4	.	TRBJ2-1	few	CASRVSVGPEQFF	TGTGCCAGCAGGGTATCTGTAGGGCCCGAGCAGTTCTTC